This T cell receptor (beta chain) was captured in a study of cytomegalovirus exposure and HLA in healthy donors. As to this clone: What it recognizes is unknown.

PCR involved 60 Vbeta and 13 Jbeta primers. Repertoires were generated with immunoSEQ multiplex PCR, while TCRdb's copy carries only in-frame clones and drops some. The sample holds roughly 76,000 clones, 86% seen once. Broader study findings: Accurate prediction of most subjects' HLA-A and HLA-B alleles from TCR beta sequences was reported. It emerged from a later analysis that several of the most significant clusters appeared to be linked to common viral pathogens. Productive rates of about 90% or about 30% were seen for most TCR beta V segments in an earlier analysis.

Germline CDR1 reads MDHEN; CDR2 reads SYDVKM. V lost 5 bases and J 5 bases, leaving 18 bases between the germline ends. The CDR3 extends over 16 amino acids. The sample consisted of PBMCs. The receptor was derived from a woman aged 30 to 39 in good health and CMV-seronegative. V and J are TRBV28 and TRBJ2-2; D perhaps matches TRBD1 (6 bases). The CDR3: CASSPMGQGRTGELFF. For the CDR3, the DNA is TGTGCCAGCAGTCCTATGGGACAAGGTCGTACCGGGGAGCTGTTTTTT.